The 22 T cell receptor beta chains reported below all come from one sample, sequenced in a study of Ad26.COV2.S vaccination and SARS-CoV-2 variants. The assay was immunoSEQ multiplex PCR, and TCRdb's table has in-frame clones only and misses some. The repertoire has 300,000 to 400,000 clones, roughly 84% of them found once; the top ten carry 1.5% to 2.5%. The treatment is: about 20 received Ad26.COV2.S at low or high dose, single or two shots; roughly five received placebo; per-sample allocation not given. All samples were drawn on day 63, counting from the first vaccine or placebo injection. Sample: peripheral blood, taken in a trial of Ad26.COV2.S vaccine versus placebo. All receptors derive from a person between 18 and 59 years old who received the Ad26.COV2.S COVID-19 vaccine or a placebo.

In this sample, this clone turned up once. The chain combines TRBV30 with TRBJ2-1, with TRBD2 as a possible D gene (6 bases). This CDR3 is 13 amino acids long. Germline CDR1 is GTSNPN and CDR2 is SVGIG (reference sequence). Trimming stripped 4 bases from V and 4 bases from J, with 11 bases between. The chain's CDR3 is CAWTGGVYNEQFF. CDR3 sequence (DNA): TGTGCCTGGACTGGCGGGGTTTACAATGAGCAGTTCTTC.

The genes are TRBV5-4 and TRBJ2-1, with D tentatively TRBD1 (5 bases). The CDR3 runs 15 residues. The germline CDR1 and CDR2 sequences are SGHNT and YYREEE (reference sequence). Trimming cost V 0 bases and J 5 bases, with 12 bases left between them. CDR3: CASSLGQGRNNEQFF. DNA of the CDR3: TGTGCCAGCAGCTTGGGTCAGGGAAGGAACAATGAGCAGTTCTTC.

This CDR3 is CASSYLGLAYEQYF. CDR3 sequence (DNA): TGTGCCAGCAGTTACTTGGGCCTCGCCTACGAGCAGTACTTC. The chain couples TRBV6-5 to TRBJ2-7; no clear D. Per germline, CDR1 MNHEY and CDR2 SVGAGI. V lost 1 base, J lost 2 bases, and 9 bases lay in between. The CDR3 loop spans 14 amino acids.

Worth noting for this clone: Different DNA sequences within this sample yield the same CDR3. The genes are TRBV18 and TRBJ2-3; D is ambiguous. The CDR3 extends over 12 amino acids. Trimming shortened V by 1 base and J by 3 bases, and 2 bases separated the two germline ends. Germline CDR1 and CDR2: KGHSH and LQKENI. CDR3 DNA sequence: TGTGCCAGCTCACCACAGACAGATACGCAGTATTTT. Amino acids: CASSPQTDTQYF.

The CDR3 DNA sequence: TGCGCCAGCAGCTTGGATAACAGCAACACTGAAGCTTTCTTT. This gives the protein CASSLDNSNTEAFF. This chain links TRBV5-1 with TRBJ1-1; D not resolved. Germline loops: CDR1 SGHRS, CDR2 YFSETQ. With 0 bases removed from V and 2 bases from J, the gap between germline ends came to 8 bases. The CDR3 has 14 amino acids.

This chain links TRBV4-1 with TRBJ2-2, with 7 nucleotides matching TRBD1. The CDR3 is 15 amino acids. Trimming at V came to 5 bases and at J to 7 bases, leaving 10 bases not matched to a gene. Germline V gene data show CDR1 as MGHRA and CDR2 as YSYEKL. The CDR3 sequence: CASSLNDRAGGELFF. CDR3 DNA sequence: TGCGCCAGCAGCTTAAACGACAGGGCGGGCGGGGAGCTGTTTTTT.

The chain is built from TRBV7-6 and TRBJ2-6, with D tentatively TRBD1 (6 bases). V was pared by 4 bases and J by 0 bases, with 13 bases between. This CDR3 is 17 amino acids long. Germline V gives CDR1 SGHVS, CDR2 FNYEAQ. Here the CDR3 reads CASSSGVLNSGANVLTF. The CDR3 bases are TGTGCCAGCAGCTCAGGGGTGCTGAACTCTGGGGCCAACGTCCTGACTTTC.

The chain employs TRBV5-1 and TRBJ1-1; 10 bases are shared with TRBD1. V gave up 3 bases and J gave up 7 bases; unmatched junction bases: 6. The CDR3 is 14 residues long. Germline CDR1 reads SGHRS; CDR2 reads YFSETQ. The CDR3 protein is CASSYGTGVGEAFF. In DNA, the CDR3 is TGCGCCAGCAGCTACGGGACAGGGGTTGGTGAAGCTTTCTTT.

The chain is built from TRBV24-1 and TRBJ1-2; tentatively, D is TRBD1 (5 bases). Trimming pared 3 bases from V and 4 bases from J, leaving 11 bases between. Germline V lookup: CDR1 KGHDR, CDR2 SFDVKD. CDR3 length: 14 amino acids. As DNA, the CDR3 is TGTGCCACCAGTGATCCGGGACGTTCCTATGGCTACACCTTC. It translates to CATSDPGRSYGYTF.

This chain joins TRBV5-1 and TRBJ2-1; D is unclear. This CDR3 is 14 amino acids long. Looked up from germline, CDR1 is SGHRS and CDR2 is YFSETQ. V was pared by 0 bases and J by 2 bases, with 6 bases between. CDR3 amino acids: CASSLDPAYNEQFF. CDR3 coding DNA: TGCGCCAGCAGCTTGGATCCGGCCTACAATGAGCAGTTCTTC.

This sequence joins TRBV11-2 and TRBJ1-1; D unclear. The CDR3 contains 13 residues. V lost 5 bases to trimming and J lost 0 bases, with 7 bases between them. Germline V lookup: CDR1 SGHAT, CDR2 FQNNGV. The CDR3 DNA is TGTGCCAGCAGCCCGAGCTTGAACACTGAAGCTTTCTTT. Its protein is CASSPSLNTEAFF.

The genes are TRBV30 and TRBJ1-2; 8 bases map to TRBD1. Per germline, CDR1 GTSNPN and CDR2 SVGIG (reference sequence). V was pared by 0 bases and J by 5 bases, with 8 bases of the junction left unmatched. CDR3 length equals 15 residues. The DNA for the CDR3 is TGTGCCTGGAGTGTAGACAGGGGAGCTTGGTATGGCTACACCTTC. Translating it yields CAWSVDRGAWYGYTF. Combining the CDR3 with reference TRBV30 and TRBJ1-2 gives the whole variable domain SQTIHQWPATLVQPVGSPLSLECTVEGTSNPNLYWYRQAAGRGLQLLFYSVGIGQISSEVPQNLSASRPQDRQFILSSKKLLLSDSGFYLCAWSVDRGAWYGYTFGSGTRLTVV.

The chain carries TRBV5-6 and TRBJ1-1; D gene unclear. This CDR3 is 16 amino acids long. The germline gives CDR1 SGHDT, CDR2 YYEEEE. Trimming cost V 2 bases and J 11 bases, with 25 bases left between them. The CDR3 bases are TGTGCCAGCAGCTTCTTAGGGTCCCCACTTGGAATAGTGGCTTTCTTT. Protein sequence: CASSFLGSPLGIVAFF.

This clone has more than one count but fewer than ten. The sample holds other DNA sequences that translate to the same CDR3. CDR3 region: CASSLGTGTYEQYF. The CDR3 DNA sequence: TGCGCCAGCAGCTTGGGGACGGGTACCTACGAGCAGTACTTC. V and J are TRBV5-1 and TRBJ2-7; no definite D call. The CDR3 has 14 residues. Germline loops: CDR1 SGHRS, CDR2 YFSETQ. V dropped 0 bases and J dropped 2 bases, with 9 bases sitting between them.

The chain combines TRBV10-3 with TRBJ2-3, with D possibly matching TRBD1 (6 bases). Germline V gene data show CDR1 as ENHRY and CDR2 as SYGVKD. V was shortened by 10 bases and J by 2 bases, with 16 bases between the two germline ends. The CDR3 has 14 residues. This CDR3 is CASRDRSSTDTQYF. CDR3 bases: TGTGCCAGTCGAGACAGGTCTTCCACAGATACGCAGTATTTT.

The chain uses TRBV6-4 and TRBJ2-7; 9 nucleotides line up with TRBD2. The CDR3 totals 19 residues. Germline lookup yields CDR1 MRHNA and CDR2 SNTAGT. V was clipped by 0 bases and J by 0 bases; unmatched bases: 12. As DNA, the CDR3 is TGTGCCAGCAGTGACTCGAGGCGGGGGGGGTTCCGGAGCTCCTACGAGCAGTACTTC. Residues: CASSDSRRGGFRSSYEQYF.

The chain is built from TRBV15 and TRBJ2-7; a possible D gene is TRBD2 (7 bases). V was trimmed by 1 base and J by 5 bases, leaving 18 bases between them. The CDR3 covers 16 residues. The germline gives CDR1 LNHNV, CDR2 YYDKDF (reference sequence). CDR3 sequence reads: CATSRVGRGPGNEQYF. The DNA of the CDR3 is TGTGCCACCAGCAGAGTGGGGCGGGGGCCCGGCAACGAGCAGTACTTC.

This sequence joins TRBV6-4 and TRBJ2-1; D is unclear. The CDR3 runs 12 residues. V gave up 4 bases and J gave up 6 bases, with 7 bases separating them. The V gene's germline CDR1 is MRHNA and CDR2 SNTAGT. CDR3 in amino acids: CASSGMGNEQFF. The CDR3 DNA is TGTGCCAGCAGTGGAATGGGCAATGAGCAGTTCTTC.

This clone was detected only a few times. The V and J genes are TRBV7-8 and TRBJ1-2, with a possible D match to TRBD1 (5 bases). V lost 2 bases, J lost 4 bases, and 11 bases lay in between. Germline V CDR1 and CDR2: SGHVS, FQNEAQ. The CDR3 totals 14 residues. CDR3 nucleotides: TGTGCCAGCAGCTTAAGCGGACACCTCTATGGCTACACCTTC. Its protein is CASSLSGHLYGYTF.

The rearrangement uses TRBV10-3 and TRBJ2-7, with 7 bases that match TRBD2. The V and J ends lost 6 bases and 1 base, in that order; junction bases with no gene match: 9. Germline V gene sequence: CDR1 ENHRY, CDR2 SYGVKD. The CDR3 contains 15 residues. CDR3 region: CAISHPGLPSYEQYF. In DNA, the CDR3 is TGTGCCATCAGCCATCCGGGACTACCTTCCTACGAGCAGTACTTC.

The genes are TRBV6-5 and TRBJ2-3; D is uncertain. V shed 10 bases and J shed 2 bases, with 16 bases lying between them. This CDR3 is built from 14 residues. Germline V CDR1 and CDR2: MNHEY, SVGAGI. The CDR3 protein is CATKEPTNTDTQYF. The CDR3 DNA follows: TGTGCCACCAAGGAGCCAACAAACACAGATACGCAGTATTTT.

This clone occurred once. One end of the junction varies from germline; a read error may be responsible. J is TRBJ1-5 and V is TRBV7-7; the D is unclear. The germline V gene encodes CDR1 SSHAT and CDR2 FNYEAQ (reference sequence). The CDR3 is made up of 15 amino acids. The CDR3 DNA sequence: TGTGCTAGCAGCTTAGCGACGGTGAGCAATCAGCCCCAGCATTTT. Its translation: CASSLATVSNQPQHF.